These 15 T cell receptor beta chains came from one sample sequenced in a study of shared clonotypes between healthy human individuals. Data came from immunoSEQ multiplex PCR; TCRdb stores just in-frame clones and leaves some out. This sample carries around 2.3 million clones, 90% to 96% of them seen once, and the ten largest clones take 0.1% to 0.15%. The specimen sequenced was naive CD4+ T cells sorted from blood. Subset defined: CD45RA+ positively selected. These receptors came from a man younger than 30 in good health.

The V gene is TRBV6-6, the J gene TRBJ2-3; D is uncertain. CDR3 length equals 14 residues. CDR1 is MNHNY and CDR2 is SVGAGI in the germline V gene (reference sequence). The V end lost 8 bases, the J end lost 0 bases, and 12 bases lay between the germline ends. For the CDR3, the DNA is TGTGCCAGCGAGGACGGAACTAGCACAGATACGCAGTATTTT. Amino acids: CASEDGTSTDTQYF.

J is TRBJ2-4 and V is TRBV7-2; D is possibly TRBD2 (7 bases). This CDR3 region has 16 residues. V was cut by 2 bases and J by 10 bases, with 21 bases left in between. CDR1 and CDR2 (germline): SGHTA, FQGNSA. The CDR3 here is CASSLKGGTPTRIQYF. As DNA, the CDR3 is TGTGCCAGCAGCTTAAAGGGGGGGACTCCGACCAGAATTCAGTACTTC.

V gene TRBV7-2 combines with J gene TRBJ2-3, with D maybe TRBD1 (7 bases). This CDR3 has 16 amino acids. Trimming shortened V by 4 bases and J by 0 bases, and 14 bases separated the two germline ends. From germline, CDR1 is SGHTA and CDR2 FQGNSA. CDR3 in amino acids: CASSSGGTVSTDTQYF. Here the CDR3 DNA reads TGTGCCAGCAGCTCAGGGGGGACAGTCAGCACAGATACGCAGTATTTT. The full variable domain, with the rest looked up from reference TRBV7-2 and TRBJ2-3, is GAGVSQSPSNKVTEKGKDVELRCDPISGHTALYWYRQSLGQGLEFLIYFQGNSAPDKSGLPSDRFSAERTGGSVSTLTIQRTQQEDSAVYLCASSSGGTVSTDTQYFGPGTRLTVL.

In this sample, this clone turned up once. The CDR3 region is CASSAQSGLEAFF. CDR3 DNA sequence: TGTGCCAGCAGCGCCCAATCAGGGTTGGAAGCTTTCTTT. The V gene is TRBV9, the J gene TRBJ1-1, with TRBD1 as a possible D gene (5 bases). The CDR3 has 13 amino acids. V shed 3 bases and J shed 8 bases, with 14 bases lying between them. Germline CDR1 is SGDLS and CDR2 is YYNGEE.

The chain couples TRBV7-8 to TRBJ1-2, with D hard to call. CDR3 length: 13 residues. Trimming removed 2 bases from V and 4 bases from J, with 8 bases in between. CDR1 and CDR2 from the germline V gene are SGHVS and FQNEAQ. Here the CDR3 reads CASSLTKAYGYTF. CDR3 bases: TGTGCCAGCAGCTTAACAAAAGCCTATGGCTACACCTTC.

J is TRBJ2-2 and V is TRBV4-1; the D is unclear. From germline, CDR1 is MGHRA and CDR2 YSYEKL. Trimming took off 4 bases at V and 2 bases at J, with 8 bases between the two ends. This CDR3 has 14 residues. The CDR3 DNA reads TGCGCCAGCAGCCCCGCAACAAACACCGGGGAGCTGTTTTTT. It encodes CASSPATNTGELFF.

The rearrangement links TRBV25-1 to TRBJ1-1; D not certain. V was trimmed by 4 bases and J by 2 bases, leaving 14 bases between them. From germline, CDR1 is MGHDK and CDR2 SYGVNS. The CDR3 length is 15 residues. CDR3 in amino acids: CASSGSLGRNTEAFF. CDR3 nucleotides: TGTGCCAGCAGTGGATCCCTAGGGCGAAACACTGAAGCTTTCTTT.

The rearrangement links TRBV7-9 to TRBJ2-5, with TRBD1 matching over 8 bases. The CDR3 length is 16 residues. V lost 5 bases to trimming and J lost 4 bases; unmatched junction nucleotides: 12. CDR1 and CDR2 (germline): SEHNR, FQNEAQ (reference sequence). The CDR3 DNA is TGTGCCAGCAGCCCTAGCCCCAAGGACAGGGCAGAGACCCAGTACTTC. Translating it yields CASSPSPKDRAETQYF.

The rearrangement joins TRBV4-1 to TRBJ2-1; 7 bases match TRBD2. Germline lookup yields CDR1 MGHRA and CDR2 YSYEKL. With 5 bases clipped from V and 3 bases from J, the junction kept 4 bases outside the gene matches. The CDR3 totals 14 residues. In DNA form, the CDR3 reads TGCGCCAGCAGCGCCGGGACTATCTACAATGAGCAGTTCTTC. This encodes CASSAGTIYNEQFF.

Points on this clone: The same CDR3 is also encoded by other DNA sequences in this sample. The genes are TRBV11-2 and TRBJ2-3; TRBD1 matches 10 bases. The length of the CDR3 is 14 residues. Germline-derived CDR1 and CDR2 are SGHAT and FQNNGV. Trimming removed 5 bases from V and 4 bases from J; junction bases left unmatched: 3. As DNA, the CDR3 is TGTGCCAGCAGCCTGGACAGGGGGGCAGATACGCAGTATTTT. Translated: CASSLDRGADTQYF.

This rearrangement joins TRBV5-1 to TRBJ2-3; 13 bases are a match to TRBD2. This CDR3 region has 16 residues. The V gene's germline CDR1 is SGHRS and CDR2 YFSETQ. Germline trimming cut 5 bases from V and 3 bases from J; bases unmatched to any gene: 6. CDR3 sequence: CASRGLAGAGTDTQYF. Written as DNA, the CDR3 is TGCGCCAGCAGAGGACTAGCGGGGGCGGGAACAGATACGCAGTATTTT. The whole variable domain, remainder taken from reference TRBV5-1 and TRBJ2-3, is KAGVTQTPRYLIKTRGQQVTLSCSPISGHRSVSWYQQTPGQGLQFLFEYFSETQRNKGNFPGRFSGRQFSNSRSEMNVSTLELGDSALYLCASRGLAGAGTDTQYFGPGTRLTVL.

The rearrangement links TRBV5-5 to TRBJ1-5; D gene unclear. The germline CDR1 and CDR2 sequences are SGHKS and YYEKEE (reference sequence). This CDR3 is 13 amino acids long. V lost 0 bases to trimming and J lost 6 bases, with 7 bases between them. The CDR3 sequence is CASSLAASQPQHF. The CDR3 DNA follows: TGTGCCAGCAGCTTGGCCGCGAGTCAGCCCCAGCATTTT.

The CDR3 spells CASRGQASYEQYF. The DNA for the CDR3 is TGTGCCAGTAGGGGGCAGGCTTCCTACGAGCAGTACTTC. This rearrangement joins TRBV19 to TRBJ2-7; D is perhaps TRBD1 (5 bases). The CDR3 totals 13 residues. The germline gives CDR1 LNHDA, CDR2 SQIVND (reference sequence). The germline V and J ends were trimmed by 6 bases and 1 base, with 10 bases remaining between them.

The rearrangement links TRBV5-1 to TRBJ2-2, with D possibly being TRBD1 (6 bases). The CDR3 has 14 residues. Germline-derived CDR1 and CDR2 are SGHRS and YFSETQ. Trimming removed 6 bases from V and 3 bases from J, with 12 bases in between. The CDR3 DNA is TGCGCCAGCAAGCAGGGGACGGACACCGGGGAGCTGTTTTTT. Amino acid sequence: CASKQGTDTGELFF.

The rearrangement links TRBV12-5 to TRBJ1-4; TRBD1 might be the D (6 bases). Per the germline V gene, CDR1 is LGHNT and CDR2 is FRNRAP. The CDR3 has 14 amino acids. V was trimmed by 5 bases and J by 2 bases, leaving 9 bases between them. In DNA, the CDR3 is TGTGCTAGTGGTCAACAGGGTACTAATGAAAAACTGTTTTTT. Encoded protein: CASGQQGTNEKLFF.